This T cell receptor beta chain was recorded in a study of T cell responses to AZD1222 COVID-19 vaccine. The germline V and J ends were trimmed by 3 bases and 7 bases, with 15 bases remaining between them. This CDR3 region has 15 residues. Germline V gene sequence: CDR1 MDHEN, CDR2 SYDVKM. In this sample, this clone turned up once. Using immunoSEQ multiplex PCR, the repertoire was profiled, and TCRdb retains in-frame clones only, with some absent. The sample comprises 120,000 or so clones, approximately 89% of which are singletons, and 10% rests with the top ten. Sequenced here: peripheral blood, sampled on day 0 of AZD1222 vaccination. The genes are TRBV28 and TRBJ2-2; D possibly uses TRBD1 or TRBD2 (5 bases each). This TCR came from an adult in good health. CDR3 sequence (DNA): TGTGCCAGCAGTTTTCCCGGGCCGGGGCACGGGGAGCTGTTTTTT. This gives the protein CASSFPGPGHGELFF.